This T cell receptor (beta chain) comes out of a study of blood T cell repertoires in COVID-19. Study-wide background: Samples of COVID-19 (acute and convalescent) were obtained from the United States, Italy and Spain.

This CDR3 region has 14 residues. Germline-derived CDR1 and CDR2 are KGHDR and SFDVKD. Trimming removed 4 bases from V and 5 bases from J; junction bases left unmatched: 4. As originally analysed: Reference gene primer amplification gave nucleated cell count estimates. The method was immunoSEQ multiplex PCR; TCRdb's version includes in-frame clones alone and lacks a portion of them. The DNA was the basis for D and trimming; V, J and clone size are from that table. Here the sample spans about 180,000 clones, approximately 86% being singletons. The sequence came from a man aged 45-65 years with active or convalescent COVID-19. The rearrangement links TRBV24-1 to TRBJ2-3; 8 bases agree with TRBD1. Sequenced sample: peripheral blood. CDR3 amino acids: CATSDRGLGDTQYF. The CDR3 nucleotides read TGTGCCACCAGTGACAGGGGGCTGGGAGATACGCAGTATTTT.